The next 9 T cell receptor beta chains were all read from a single sample in a study of blood T cell repertoires in COVID-19. Clones were sequenced by immunoSEQ multiplex PCR, and TCRdb holds only the in-frame ones, with some missing. The table has around 160,000 clones, approximately 85% seen once. Sequencing input: peripheral blood. The receptors originated from a woman in her sixties with COVID-19, enrolled during active disease.

This clone showed up just a few times. The chain joins TRBV3-1 (or the pseudogene TRBV3-2) to TRBJ1-2; 9 bases map to TRBD1. Germline V gives CDR1 LGHDT, CDR2 YNNKEL (reference sequence). This CDR3 has 16 amino acids. V was pared by 6 bases and J by 3 bases, with 11 bases of the junction left unmatched. CDR3 DNA sequence: TGTGCCAGCAGTCGCACCGGGACAGGGAAGTACTATGGCTACACCTTC. Its translation is CASSRTGTGKYYGYTF.

V gene TRBV5-5 combines with J gene TRBJ1-6, with 9 bases matching TRBD1. This CDR3 region has 17 residues. The trim removed 3 bases at V and 3 bases at J, leaving 7 bases unmatched. Germline V gives CDR1 SGHKS, CDR2 YYEKEE (reference sequence). The CDR3 reads CASSSRTGGYYNSPLHF. The CDR3 DNA is TGTGCCAGCAGCTCGAGAACAGGGGGCTACTATAATTCACCCCTCCACTTT.

This rearrangement joins TRBV21-1 to TRBJ1-1; the table assigns TRBD1, which was not confirmed against the DNA. TRBV21-1 is reported as a pseudogene. This CDR3 is 14 amino acids long. CDR3: CASSKAQGNTEAFF. DNA for the CDR3: TGTGCCAGCAGCAAAGCTCAGGGTAACACTGAAGCTTTCTTT.

The chain has TRBV19 and TRBJ2-3; 7 positions agree with TRBD1. The CDR3 is 14 amino acids. V shed 5 bases and J 4 bases; nucleotides not matched to a gene: 6. Germline CDR1 is LNHDA and CDR2 is SQIVND (reference sequence). The CDR3 nucleotides are TGTGCCAGTAGTTCCACGACAGGGCCAGATACGCAGTATTTT. Its translation is CASSSTTGPDTQYF.

The chain links TRBV27 to TRBJ2-7; TRBD2 might be the D (5 bases). The ends were cut back, 2 bases at V and 3 bases at J, with 11 bases in the middle. The CDR3 runs to 14 residues. CDR1 is MNHEY and CDR2 is SMNVEV in the germline V gene (reference sequence). CDR3 DNA: TGTGCCAGCAGTTTACGGGGATCCTTCTACGAGCAGTACTTC. Its protein is CASSLRGSFYEQYF.

The J gene is TRBJ2-1, the V gene TRBV5-5; maybe TRBD2 (5 bases). In germline, CDR1 is SGHKS, CDR2 YYEKEE (reference sequence). V lost 1 base, J lost 9 bases, and 14 bases lay in between. The CDR3 length is 14 residues. CDR3 sequence reads: CASSLRSRGGEQFF. The CDR3 DNA reads TGTGCCAGCAGCTTGCGGAGCAGAGGAGGTGAGCAGTTCTTC.

This chain links TRBV6-2 or TRBV6-3 with TRBJ2-3, with no clear D. The CDR3 totals 11 residues. Deletions cut 4 bases from V and 4 bases from J, with 3 bases between. Germline V gene sequence: CDR1 MNHEY, CDR2 SVGEGT. CDR3 DNA: TGTGCCAGCAGTTTCGCAGATACGCAGTATTTT. Protein: CASSFADTQYF.

The chain joins TRBV2 to TRBJ1-4; 8 nucleotides line up with TRBD1. V lost 2 bases to trimming and J lost 7 bases; unmatched junction nucleotides: 9. CDR1 SNHLY and CDR2 FYNNEI come from the germline V gene. The CDR3 is 16 amino acids. Here the CDR3 DNA reads TGTGCCAGCAGTGAAAGGCAGGGGGCGACGATTGAAAAACTGTTTTTT. Protein product: CASSERQGATIEKLFF. Variable domain in full (rest from reference TRBV2 and TRBJ1-4): EPEVTQTPSHQVTQMGQEVILRCVPISNHLYFYWYRQILGQKVEFLVSFYNNEISEKSEIFDDQFSVERPDGSNFTLKIRSTKLEDSAMYFCASSERQGATIEKLFFGSGTQLSVL.

V and J are TRBV7-8 and TRBJ2-5; the D call may be TRBD1 or TRBD2 (6 bases each). Germline V gene sequence: CDR1 SGHVS, CDR2 FQNEAQ. The V end was cut by 5 bases, the J end by 1 base, with 8 bases between. The CDR3 is made up of 13 amino acids. CDR3 in amino acids: CASSRGPQETQYF. CDR3 coding DNA: TGTGCCAGCAGCCGGGGGCCCCAAGAGACCCAGTACTTC. Full variable domain (missing parts from reference TRBV7-8 and TRBJ2-5): GAGVSQSPRYKVAKRGQDVALRCDPISGHVSLFWYQQALGQGPEFLTYFQNEAQLDKSGLPSDRFFAERPEGSVSTLKIQRTQQEDSAVYLCASSRGPQETQYFGPGTRLLVL.